Listed below are T cell receptor beta chains from one sample, sequenced in a study of OX40 agonist ivuxolimab in advanced cancers. The protocol was immunoSEQ multiplex PCR, while the TCRdb copy is restricted to in-frame clones and leaves out a portion. The sample has under 95,000 clones; roughly 90% are singletons. Material: CD4+ or CD8+ T cells sorted from blood, obtained in a trial of the OX40 agonist ivuxolimab. These receptors originate from an adult with an advanced solid tumor such as melanoma, head and neck, liver or kidney cancer. CDR3s include the opening cysteine and the closing phenylalanine or tryptophan. Fields, in order: J gene, V gene, D gene, clone size, CDR3 DNA, CDR3 protein. The D gene is left open where the match is weak. Clone size is shown for a subset of rows, as once, few, many or a class of expanded clone.

TRBJ2-5 TRBV27 - - TGTGCCAGCAGCCCTTACAGGCCTCGGGAGACCCAGTACTTC CASSPYRPRETQYF
TRBJ2-1 TRBV5-1 - - TGCGCCAGCGGAGAATATGAAACCTACAATGAGCAGTTCTTC CASGEYETYNEQFF
TRBJ2-3 TRBV7-3 - - TGTGCCAGCAGCTTATCATCTAGCGTCGACAGGGATACGCAGTATTTT CASSLSSSVDRDTQYF
TRBJ2-3 TRBV27 TRBD2 - TGTGCCAGCAGTATGGTAGCGGGAGCAGATACGCAGTATTTT CASSMVAGADTQYF
TRBJ2-7 TRBV11-2 - - TGTGCCAGCAGCCCCGGGGTTTCCTACGAGCAGTACTTC CASSPGVSYEQYF
TRBJ2-7 TRBV7-8 TRBD2 once TGTGCCAGCAGCTTACGGCGGGAGTCGTACGAGCAGTACTTC CASSLRRESYEQYF
TRBJ2-5 TRBV5-6 - - TGTGCCAGCAGCCTGGACACAAACCAAGAGACCCAGTACTTC CASSLDTNQETQYF
TRBJ2-5 TRBV15 - - TGTGCCACCAGCAGAGATCACCCCGGCGGGGCCCAGTACTTC CATSRDHPGGAQYF
TRBJ1-4 TRBV29-1 - - TGCAGCATAAAGGACTATGAAAAACTGTTTTTT CSIKDYEKLFF
TRBJ2-3 TRBV7-9 - - TGTGCCAGCAGCCTTGGTTTCGGGGGGCCCAGTCCCAACACAGATACGCAGTATTTT CASSLGFGGPSPNTDTQYF
TRBJ1-1 TRBV10-3 TRBD1 few TGTGCCATCTCCCAAAAGACAGGGGGCAGGGTGAACACTGAAGCTTTCTTT CAISQKTGGRVNTEAFF
TRBJ2-3 TRBV7-2 - - TGTGCCAGCAGCTTGCCCACAGATACGCAGTATTTT CASSLPTDTQYF
TRBJ1-1 TRBV7-6 - few TGTGCCAGCAGCTTACACGAGAACACTGAAGCTTTCTTT CASSLHENTEAFF
TRBJ1-1 TRBV19 - few TGTGCCAGTAGTAAAGGGAAGGGAGCTTTCTTT CASSKGKGAFF
TRBJ1-3 TRBV5-1 TRBD1 once TGCGCCAGCAGCTTGTCCCCGGGGACAGACTCTGGAAACACCATATATTTT CASSLSPGTDSGNTIYF
TRBJ2-7 TRBV18 TRBD1 - TGTGCCAGCTCACCCGAACAGGGGCCCTACGAGCAGTACTTC CASSPEQGPYEQYF
TRBJ2-1 TRBV20-1 - - TGCAGTGCTCCCCGTAATGAGCAGTTCTTC CSAPRNEQFF
TRBJ2-3 TRBV11-3 TRBD1 - TGTGCCAGCAGCCGTGACAGGGATAGCACAGATACGCAGTATTTT CASSRDRDSTDTQYF
TRBJ2-6 TRBV6-1 - - TGTGCCAGCACCCTCATTAGCTCTGGGGCCAACGTCCTGACTTTC CASTLISSGANVLTF
TRBJ1-6 TRBV6-4 - - TGTGCCAGCAGTATTGGGTTAGGGACACCCCTCCACTTT CASSIGLGTPLHF
TRBJ1-5 TRBV6-6 - - TGTGCCAGCAGTCATTCCGAGAACAATCAGCCCCAGCATTTT CASSHSENNQPQHF
TRBJ1-2 TRBV4-1 TRBD1 - TGCGCCAGCAGCCAAGGGGACAGTATGAACTATGGCTACACCTTC CASSQGDSMNYGYTF
TRBJ2-5 TRBV19 - - TGTGCCAGTAGTCCCGGGAACCAAGAGACCCAGTACTTC CASSPGNQETQYF
TRBJ2-2 TRBV5-1 - - TGCGCCAGCAGCTTTGACGGGGTCACCGGGGAGCTGTTTTTT CASSFDGVTGELFF
TRBJ2-1 TRBV5-1 TRBD2 - TGCGCCAGCAGCCAAACCGGGACTAGTTCCAATGAGCAGTTCTTC CASSQTGTSSNEQFF
TRBJ2-7 TRBV19 - once TGTGCCAGTAGTCAGGGTGACTACGAGCAGTACTTC CASSQGDYEQYF
TRBJ2-7 TRBV19 - - TGTGCCAGTAGCCCAGGTGAGAAGCAGTACTTC CASSPGEKQYF
TRBJ2-5 TRBV19 TRBD2 - TGTGCCAGTAGTATAGGCGGGAGGGGTCAAGAGACCCAGTACTTC CASSIGGRGQETQYF
TRBJ1-2 TRBV5-4 - - TGTGCCAGCAGCTTGGAGATAGAAAACTATGGCTACACCTTC CASSLEIENYGYTF
TRBJ2-5 TRBV11-2 - - TGTGCCAGCAGCTCGCAAGGACTAGTAGGGGGAATCGAAGAGACCCAGTACTTC CASSSQGLVGGIEETQYF
TRBJ2-3 TRBV19 TRBD2 - TGTGCCAGTAGTATGAGGCTAGCGGGGGTTGGAGATACGCAGTATTTT CASSMRLAGVGDTQYF
TRBJ2-2 TRBV19 TRBD2 - TGTGCCAGTAGTATGGGGGGACTAGTAGGCGGGGAGCTGTTTTTT CASSMGGLVGGELFF
TRBJ1-2 TRBV6-5 TRBD1 - TGTGCCAGCAACCTACGACCAACAGGGGTGGGCGGCTACACCTTC CASNLRPTGVGGYTF
TRBJ2-5 TRBV18 - - TGTGCCAGCTCACAGGGTACGGGGACCCAGTACTTC CASSQGTGTQYF
TRBJ2-7 TRBV5-1 - - TGCGCCAGCAGCTACGGGGTGGGGTCTCGCGAGCAGTACTTC CASSYGVGSREQYF
TRBJ1-5 TRBV9 TRBD1 - TGTGCCAGCAGCGTAGAAGGACAGGGAAATCAGCCCCAGCATTTT CASSVEGQGNQPQHF
TRBJ2-7 TRBV15 - - TGTGCCACCAGCAGAGATTCCGTGCTGGGCTCCTACGAGCAGTACTTC CATSRDSVLGSYEQYF
TRBJ2-2 TRBV19 - - TGTGCCACCCAAGACAGACTCAACACCGGGGAGCTGTTTTTT CATQDRLNTGELFF